This T cell receptor beta chain was retrieved from a study of blood T cell repertoires in COVID-19. As for the study in general: There were acute and convalescent COVID-19 samples, and they came from the United States, Italy and Spain. Sources were T cells, B-cell-depleted T cells, or PBMCs; the material itself was cDNA or gDNA.

Germline CDR1 and CDR2: SGHDT and YYEEEE. The CDR3 is made up of 14 amino acids. Trimming cost V 3 bases and J 4 bases; bases outside gene matches: 5. Clones were read by immunoSEQ multiplex PCR, and TCRdb kept only the in-frame ones, dropping some. The sample shows 110,000 to 150,000 clones, about 87% of them seen only once. The specimen was peripheral blood. V gene TRBV5-6 combines with J gene TRBJ2-5; 8 bases fit TRBD1. The sequence was collected from a human donor in a cohort sampled during active COVID-19. The CDR3 loop reads CASSSRTGIETQYF. The CDR3 nucleotides read TGTGCCAGCAGCTCAAGGACAGGGATAGAGACCCAGTACTTC.